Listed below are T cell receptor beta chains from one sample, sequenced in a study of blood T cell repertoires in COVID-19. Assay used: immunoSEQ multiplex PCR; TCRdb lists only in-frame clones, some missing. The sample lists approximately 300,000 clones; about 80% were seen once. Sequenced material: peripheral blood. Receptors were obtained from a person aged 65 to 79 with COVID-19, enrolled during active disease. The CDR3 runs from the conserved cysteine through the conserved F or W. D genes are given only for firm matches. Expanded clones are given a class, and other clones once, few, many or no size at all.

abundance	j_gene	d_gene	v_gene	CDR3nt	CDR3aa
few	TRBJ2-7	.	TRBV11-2	TGTGCCAGCAGCTCGATTATTGGGGGGACCTACTACGAGCAGTACTTC	CASSSIIGGTYYEQYF
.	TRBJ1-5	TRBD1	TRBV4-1	TGCGCCAGCAGCCAAGAGCGACAGGGTCAGCCCCAGCATTTT	CASSQERQGQPQHF
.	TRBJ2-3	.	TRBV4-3	TGCGCCAGCAGCCAAGACCGTAGACATCCTGGGACAGATACGCAGTATTTT	CASSQDRRHPGTDTQYF
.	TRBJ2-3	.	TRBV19	TGTGCCAGTAGTATAGGACAGGCCACTAGCACAGATACGCAGTATTTT	CASSIGQATSTDTQYF
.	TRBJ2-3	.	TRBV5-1	TGCGCCAGCAGCTTGGCAGGGGAGAGCACAGATACGCAGTATTTT	CASSLAGESTDTQYF
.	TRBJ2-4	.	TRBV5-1	TGCGCCAGCAGCTTGGCCTCGGACAGTACTCAGTACTTC	CASSLASDSTQYF
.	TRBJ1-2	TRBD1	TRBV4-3	TGCGCCAGCAGCCAATGGGGACAGGGGGTTTTTGGCTACACCTTC	CASSQWGQGVFGYTF
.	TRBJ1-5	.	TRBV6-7	TGTGCCAGCAGTTACTCGAGCGGATATAGCAATCAGCCCCAGCATTTT	CASSYSSGYSNQPQHF
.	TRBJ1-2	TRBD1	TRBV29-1	TGCAGCGCTAGGACAGGGGATGGTGGCTACACCTTC	CSARTGDGGYTF
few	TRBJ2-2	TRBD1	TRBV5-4	TGTGCCAGCAGCTTGGATCGGACAGGGCCCCCGAACACCGGGGAGCTGTTTTTT	CASSLDRTGPPNTGELFF
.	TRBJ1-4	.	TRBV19	TGTGCCAGTACAACCCGGGGGGCAAAACTGTTTTTT	CASTTRGAKLFF
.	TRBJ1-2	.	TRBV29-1	TGCAGCGTTGACAGGGAAAACTATGGCTACACCTTC	CSVDRENYGYTF
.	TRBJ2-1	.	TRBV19	TGTGCCAGTAGTATTGGATCGACAACCGCCTATGAGCAGTTCTTC	CASSIGSTTAYEQFF
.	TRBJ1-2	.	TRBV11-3	TGTGCCAGCAGCGGGTGGGGTTTTATGGGCGGGAACTATGGCTACACCTTC	CASSGWGFMGGNYGYTF
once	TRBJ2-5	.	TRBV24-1	TGTGCCACCAGTGATTCCGTACGGGAGACCCAGTACTTC	CATSDSVRETQYF
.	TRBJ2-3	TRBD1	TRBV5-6	TGTGCCAGCAGCCAAAACAGGGGATCGGGCACAGATACGCAGTATTTT	CASSQNRGSGTDTQYF
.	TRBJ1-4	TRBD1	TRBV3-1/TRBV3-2	TGTGCCAGCAGCCAGCCCCCCGGACTGGGACAGGGTAATGAAAAACTGTTTTTT	CASSQPPGLGQGNEKLFF
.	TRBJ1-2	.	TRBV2	TGTGCCAGCAGTGAAGCAGGGGAAGGGGCTTATGGCTACACCTTC	CASSEAGEGAYGYTF
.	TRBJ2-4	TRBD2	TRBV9	TGTGCCAGCAGCGGTCTAGCGGGATTAGCGGACATTCAGTACTTC	CASSGLAGLADIQYF
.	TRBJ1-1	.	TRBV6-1	TGTGCCAGCAGTGAGAGGGCGGTGGCTGAAGCTTTCTTT	CASSERAVAEAFF